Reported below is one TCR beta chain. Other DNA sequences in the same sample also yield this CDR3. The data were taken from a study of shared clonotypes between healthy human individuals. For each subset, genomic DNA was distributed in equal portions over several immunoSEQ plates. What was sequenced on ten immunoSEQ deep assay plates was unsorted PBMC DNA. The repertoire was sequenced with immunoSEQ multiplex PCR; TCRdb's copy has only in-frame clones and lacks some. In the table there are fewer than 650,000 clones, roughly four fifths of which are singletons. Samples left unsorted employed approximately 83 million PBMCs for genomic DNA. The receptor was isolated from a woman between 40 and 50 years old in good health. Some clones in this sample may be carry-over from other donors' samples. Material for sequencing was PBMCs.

The DNA for the CDR3 is TGTGCCAGCAGTTTGGTTTCCTACAATGAGCAGTTCTTC. It encodes CASSLVSYNEQFF. The chain recombines TRBV28 with TRBJ2-1; D call uncertain. Germline CDR1 is MDHEN and CDR2 is SYDVKM. The CDR3 contains 13 residues. V was clipped by 3 bases and J by 1 base, with 4 bases between them.